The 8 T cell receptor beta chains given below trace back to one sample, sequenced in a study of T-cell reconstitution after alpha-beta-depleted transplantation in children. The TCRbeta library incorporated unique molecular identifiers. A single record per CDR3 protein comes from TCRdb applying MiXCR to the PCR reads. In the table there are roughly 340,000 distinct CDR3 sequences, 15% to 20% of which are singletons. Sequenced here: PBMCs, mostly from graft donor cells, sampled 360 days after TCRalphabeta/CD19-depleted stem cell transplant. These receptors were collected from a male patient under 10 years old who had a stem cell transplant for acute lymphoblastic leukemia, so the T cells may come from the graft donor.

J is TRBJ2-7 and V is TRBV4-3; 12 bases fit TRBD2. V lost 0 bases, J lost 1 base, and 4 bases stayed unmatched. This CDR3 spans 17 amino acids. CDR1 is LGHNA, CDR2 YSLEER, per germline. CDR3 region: CASSQEPLAGGSYEQYF. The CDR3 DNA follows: TGCGCCAGCAGCCAAGAACCCCTAGCGGGAGGGTCCTACGAGCAGTACTTC.

CDR3 coding DNA: TGTGCCAGCAGTTGGGGACTAGCGGGAGAGCCCTACGAGCAGTACTTC. This gives the protein CASSWGLAGEPYEQYF. J is TRBJ2-7 and V is TRBV12-3 or TRBV12-4; TRBD2 agrees at 14 bases. The CDR3 is 16 residues long. After removal of 4 bases from V and 2 bases from J, the junction contained 4 bases not matched to a gene.

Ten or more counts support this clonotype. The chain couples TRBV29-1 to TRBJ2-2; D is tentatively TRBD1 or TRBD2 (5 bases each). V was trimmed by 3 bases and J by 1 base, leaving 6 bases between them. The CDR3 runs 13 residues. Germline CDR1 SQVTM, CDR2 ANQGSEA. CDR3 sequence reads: CSVEGRNTGELFF. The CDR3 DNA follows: TGCAGCGTTGAGGGACGGAACACCGGGGAGCTGTTTTTT.

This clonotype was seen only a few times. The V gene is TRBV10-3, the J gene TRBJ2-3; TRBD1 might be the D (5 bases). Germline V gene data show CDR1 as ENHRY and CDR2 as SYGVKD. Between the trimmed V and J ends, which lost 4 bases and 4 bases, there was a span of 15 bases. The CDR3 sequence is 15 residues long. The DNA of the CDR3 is TGTGCCATCAGTGGCCCACTCGACAGTCCAGATACGCAGTATTTT. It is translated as CAISGPLDSPDTQYF.

Here the CDR3 reads CASSSRHRGRTTEAFF. CDR3 bases: TGTGCCAGCAGCTCCAGACACAGGGGGCGGACCACTGAAGCTTTCTTT. The chain employs TRBV9 and TRBJ1-1; 9 bases align to TRBD1. Per the germline V gene, CDR1 is SGDLS and CDR2 is YYNGEE. The CDR3 consists of 16 residues. V was pared by 4 bases and J by 4 bases, with 11 bases of the junction left unmatched. Using reference TRBV9 and TRBJ1-1 for the parts outside the CDR3, the full variable domain is DSGVTQTPKHLITATGQRVTLRCSPRSGDLSVYWYQQSLDQGLQFLIQYYNGEERAKGNILERFSAQQFPDLHSELNLSSLELGDSALYFCASSSRHRGRTTEAFFGQGTRLTVV.

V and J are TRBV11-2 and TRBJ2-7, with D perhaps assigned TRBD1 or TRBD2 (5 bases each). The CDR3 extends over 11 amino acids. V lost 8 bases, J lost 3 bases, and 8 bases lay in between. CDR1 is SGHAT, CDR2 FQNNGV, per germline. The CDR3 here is CASLGGYEQYF. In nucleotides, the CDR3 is TGTGCCAGCCTTGGGGGCTACGAGCAGTACTTC. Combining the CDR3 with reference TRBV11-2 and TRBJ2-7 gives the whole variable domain EAGVAQSPRYKIIEKRQSVAFWCNPISGHATLYWYQQILGQGPKLLIQFQNNGVVDDSQLPKDRFSAERLKGVDSTLKIQPAKLEDSAVYLCASLGGYEQYFGPGTRLTVT.

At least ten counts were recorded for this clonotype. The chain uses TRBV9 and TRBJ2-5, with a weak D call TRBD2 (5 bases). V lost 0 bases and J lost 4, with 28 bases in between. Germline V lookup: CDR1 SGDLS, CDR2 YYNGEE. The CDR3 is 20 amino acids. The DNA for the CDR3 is TGTGCCAGCAGCGTAGAGGGAGCTTCGGGTAGTAGGTATGAGGGAGAGACCCAGTACTTC. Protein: CASSVEGASGSRYEGETQYF.

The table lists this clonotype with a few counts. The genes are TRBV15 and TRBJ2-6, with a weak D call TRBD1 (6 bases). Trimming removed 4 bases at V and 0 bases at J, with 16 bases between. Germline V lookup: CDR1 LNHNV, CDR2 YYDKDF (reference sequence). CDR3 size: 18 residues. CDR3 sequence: CATSNDRMLPSGANVLTF. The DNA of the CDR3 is TGTGCCACCAGCAACGACAGGATGTTACCCTCTGGGGCCAACGTCCTGACTTTC.